This T cell receptor (beta chain) stems from a study of cytomegalovirus exposure and HLA in healthy donors. Study details: The roughly 130 validation repertoires used the same platform as the 650 to 750 first-cohort repertoires, a later analysis reported.

The assay was immunoSEQ multiplex PCR, and TCRdb's table has in-frame clones only and misses some. The sample yields roughly 220,000 clones, about nine tenths seen once. Study findings and constraints: Most TCR sequences showed up rarely, but some public TCRs showed up in many donors. The TCR clusters that emerged in the first cohort tended, a later analysis found, to co-occur in the approximately 110 validation repertoires.

This CDR3 spans 13 amino acids. CDR1 is MNHNY and CDR2 is SVGAGI in the germline V gene (reference sequence). V dropped 6 bases and J dropped 1 base, with 8 bases sitting between them. On this clone itself: The target antigen is unknown.

This chain uses TRBV6-6 with TRBJ2-3; D gene uncertain. Sequenced: PBMCs. The receptor comes from a woman in her late teens or twenties in good health and CMV-seronegative. The CDR3 DNA reads as TGTGCCAGCAGGCCCACAGGCACAGATACGCAGTATTTT. This codes for CASRPTGTDTQYF.